This T cell receptor (beta chain) comes out of a study of blood T cell repertoires in COVID-19. The V and J ends lost 0 bases and 2 bases, in that order; junction bases with no gene match: 5. Per germline, CDR1 LGHDT and CDR2 YNNKEL (reference sequence). CDR3 length: 16 residues. In the original processing: By means of reference gene primer amplification, nucleated cell counts were estimated. Assay used: immunoSEQ multiplex PCR; TCRdb lists only in-frame clones, some missing. V and J calls and clone size follow that table, whereas D and trimming were derived from the DNA. The sample contains about 64,000 clones, 88% of which appear only once. Enrollment of patients from Seattle took place during active infection, with longitudinal follow-up.

This chain links TRBV3-1 (or the pseudogene TRBV3-2) with TRBJ2-3; TRBD2 matches 7 bases. The sequencing sample was made of peripheral blood. The TCR originated in a woman aged 60-70 years with COVID-19, enrolled during active disease. CDR3 amino acids: CASSQDSGDYTDTQYF. Written as DNA, the CDR3 is TGTGCCAGCAGCCAAGATTCGGGGGACTACACAGATACGCAGTATTTT.